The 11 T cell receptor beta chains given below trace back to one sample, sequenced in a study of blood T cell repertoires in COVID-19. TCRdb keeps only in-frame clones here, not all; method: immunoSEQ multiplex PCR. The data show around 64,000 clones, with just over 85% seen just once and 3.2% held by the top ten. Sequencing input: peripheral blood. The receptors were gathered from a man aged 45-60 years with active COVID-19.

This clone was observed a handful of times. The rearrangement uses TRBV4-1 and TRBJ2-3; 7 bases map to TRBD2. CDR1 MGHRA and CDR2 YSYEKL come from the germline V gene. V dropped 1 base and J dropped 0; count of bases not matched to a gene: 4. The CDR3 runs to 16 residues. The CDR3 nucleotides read TGCGCCAGCAGCCAAGCTAGCGGTACTAGCACAGATACGCAGTATTTT. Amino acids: CASSQASGTSTDTQYF.

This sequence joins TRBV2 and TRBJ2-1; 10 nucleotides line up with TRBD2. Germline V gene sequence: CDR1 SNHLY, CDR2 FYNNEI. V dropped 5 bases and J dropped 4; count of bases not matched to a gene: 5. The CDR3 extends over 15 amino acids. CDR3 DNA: TGTGCCAGCAGTCGGGGACTAGCGTGGTACAATGAGCAGTTCTTC. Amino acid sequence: CASSRGLAWYNEQFF.

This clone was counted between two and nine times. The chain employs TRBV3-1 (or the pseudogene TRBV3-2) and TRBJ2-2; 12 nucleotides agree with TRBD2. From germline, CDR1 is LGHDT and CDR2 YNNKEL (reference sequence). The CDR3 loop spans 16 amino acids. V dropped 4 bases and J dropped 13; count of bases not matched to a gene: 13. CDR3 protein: CASSPDPRLAGVGLFF. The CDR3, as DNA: TGTGCCAGCAGCCCCGACCCACGACTAGCGGGGGTTGGGCTGTTTTTT.

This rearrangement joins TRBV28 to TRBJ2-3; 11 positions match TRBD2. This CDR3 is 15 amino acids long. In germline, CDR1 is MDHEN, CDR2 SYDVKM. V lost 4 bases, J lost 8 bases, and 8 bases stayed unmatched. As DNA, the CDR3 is TGTGCCAGCAGTTCTTTAGCGGGGGGGCCGGGTACGCAGTATTTT. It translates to CASSSLAGGPGTQYF.

The CDR3 spells CASSEGQGFNYGYTF. CDR3 nucleotides: TGTGCCAGCAGTGAAGGACAGGGCTTCAACTATGGCTACACCTTC. The rearrangement links TRBV6-1 to TRBJ1-2, with 7 bases matching TRBD1. CDR3 size: 15 residues. Trimming removed 1 base from V and 2 bases from J; junction bases left unmatched: 4. Germline assignment: CDR1 MNHNS and CDR2 SASEGT.

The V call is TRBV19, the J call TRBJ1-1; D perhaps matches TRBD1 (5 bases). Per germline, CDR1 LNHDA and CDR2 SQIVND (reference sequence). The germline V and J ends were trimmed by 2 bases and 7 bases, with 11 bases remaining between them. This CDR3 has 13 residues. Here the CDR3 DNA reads TGTGCCAGTAGTATACAGGTTAGGGGTGAAGCTTTCTTT. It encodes CASSIQVRGEAFF.

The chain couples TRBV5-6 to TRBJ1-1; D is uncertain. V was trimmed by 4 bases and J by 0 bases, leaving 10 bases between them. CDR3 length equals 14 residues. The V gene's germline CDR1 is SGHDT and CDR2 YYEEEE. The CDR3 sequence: CASSQQLMNTEAFF. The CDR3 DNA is TGTGCCAGCAGCCAACAGCTGATGAACACTGAAGCTTTCTTT.

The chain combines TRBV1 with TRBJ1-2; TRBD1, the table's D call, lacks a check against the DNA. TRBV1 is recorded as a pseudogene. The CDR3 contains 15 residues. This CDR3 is CTSSQDHSGAGGYTF. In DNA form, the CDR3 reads TGCACCAGCAGCCAAGATCACTCAGGGGCTGGAGGCTACACCTTC.

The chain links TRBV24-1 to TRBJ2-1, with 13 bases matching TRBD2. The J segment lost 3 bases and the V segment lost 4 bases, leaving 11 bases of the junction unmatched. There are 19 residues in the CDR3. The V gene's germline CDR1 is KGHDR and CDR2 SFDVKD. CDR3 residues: CATSDHRLAGGGVYNEQFF. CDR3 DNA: TGTGCCACCAGTGACCACCGACTAGCGGGAGGAGGGGTCTACAATGAGCAGTTCTTC.

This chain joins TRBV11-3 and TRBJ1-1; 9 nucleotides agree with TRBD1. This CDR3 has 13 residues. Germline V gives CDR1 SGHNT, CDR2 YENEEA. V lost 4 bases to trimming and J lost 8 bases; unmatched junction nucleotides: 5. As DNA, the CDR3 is TGTGCCAGCAGCTACCTCGGGACAGGGGAAGCTTTCTTT. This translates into CASSYLGTGEAFF. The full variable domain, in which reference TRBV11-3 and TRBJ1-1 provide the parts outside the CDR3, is EAGVVQSPRYKIIEKKQPVAFWCNPISGHNTLYWYLQNLGQGPELLIRYENEEAVDDSQLPKDRFSAERLKGVDSTLKIQPAELGDSAVYLCASSYLGTGEAFFGQGTRLTVV.

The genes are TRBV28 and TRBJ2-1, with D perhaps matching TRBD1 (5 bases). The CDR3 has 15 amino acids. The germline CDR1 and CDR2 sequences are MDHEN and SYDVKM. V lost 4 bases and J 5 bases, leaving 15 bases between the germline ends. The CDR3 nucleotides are TGTGCCAGCAGTTCTTCAGGGCCCGAAGACAATGAGCAGTTCTTC. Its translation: CASSSSGPEDNEQFF.